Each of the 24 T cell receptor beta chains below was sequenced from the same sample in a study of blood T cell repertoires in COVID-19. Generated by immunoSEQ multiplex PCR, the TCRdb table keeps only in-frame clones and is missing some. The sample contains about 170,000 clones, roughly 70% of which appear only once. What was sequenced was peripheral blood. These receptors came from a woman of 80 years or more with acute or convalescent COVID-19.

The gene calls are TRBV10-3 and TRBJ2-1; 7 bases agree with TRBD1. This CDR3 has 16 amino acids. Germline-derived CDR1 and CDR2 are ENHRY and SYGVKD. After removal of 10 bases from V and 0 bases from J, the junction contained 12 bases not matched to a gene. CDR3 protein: CATRESRGSSYNEQFF. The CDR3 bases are TGTGCCACCAGAGAAAGCAGGGGGAGCTCCTACAATGAGCAGTTCTTC.

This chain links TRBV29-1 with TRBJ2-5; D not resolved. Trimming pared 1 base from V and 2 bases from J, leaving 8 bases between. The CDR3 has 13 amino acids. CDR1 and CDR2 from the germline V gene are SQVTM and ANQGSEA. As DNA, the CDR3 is TGCAGCGTTGAAGCCCGCAGTCAAGAGACCCAGTACTTC. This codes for CSVEARSQETQYF.

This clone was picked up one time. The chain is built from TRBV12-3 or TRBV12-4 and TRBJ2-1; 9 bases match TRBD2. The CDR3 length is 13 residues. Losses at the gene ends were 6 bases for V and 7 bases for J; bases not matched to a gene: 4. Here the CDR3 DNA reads TGTGCCAGCAGAGCGGGAGGCTTAAATGAGCAGTTCTTC. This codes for CASRAGGLNEQFF.

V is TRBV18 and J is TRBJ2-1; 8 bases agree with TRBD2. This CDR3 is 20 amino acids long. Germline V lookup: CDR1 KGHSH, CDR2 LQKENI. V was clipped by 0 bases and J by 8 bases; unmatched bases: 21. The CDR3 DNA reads TGTGCCAGCTCACCACCTTTAAAACAGACCGGGACTAGAGGGCTCTATGAGCAGTTCTTC. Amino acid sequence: CASSPPLKQTGTRGLYEQFF.

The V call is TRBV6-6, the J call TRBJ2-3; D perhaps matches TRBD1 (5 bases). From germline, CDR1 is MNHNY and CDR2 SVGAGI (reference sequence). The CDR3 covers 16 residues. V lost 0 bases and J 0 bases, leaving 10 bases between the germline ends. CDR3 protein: CASSYSTDTSTDTQYF. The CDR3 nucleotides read TGTGCCAGCAGTTACTCGACAGATACTAGCACAGATACGCAGTATTTT.

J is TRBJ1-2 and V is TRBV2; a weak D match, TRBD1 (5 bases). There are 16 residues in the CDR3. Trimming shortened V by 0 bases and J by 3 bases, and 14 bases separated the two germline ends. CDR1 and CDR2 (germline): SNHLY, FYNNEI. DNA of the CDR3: TGTGCCAGCAGTGAAGCAGGGCCAGACAGCGACTATGGCTACACCTTC. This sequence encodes CASSEAGPDSDYGYTF.

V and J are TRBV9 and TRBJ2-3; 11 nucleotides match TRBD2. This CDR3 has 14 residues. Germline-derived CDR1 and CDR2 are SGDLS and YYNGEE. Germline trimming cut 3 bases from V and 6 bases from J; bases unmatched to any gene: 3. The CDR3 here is CASSGRTSGDTQYF. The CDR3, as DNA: TGTGCCAGCAGCGGGAGGACTAGCGGGGATACGCAGTATTTT.

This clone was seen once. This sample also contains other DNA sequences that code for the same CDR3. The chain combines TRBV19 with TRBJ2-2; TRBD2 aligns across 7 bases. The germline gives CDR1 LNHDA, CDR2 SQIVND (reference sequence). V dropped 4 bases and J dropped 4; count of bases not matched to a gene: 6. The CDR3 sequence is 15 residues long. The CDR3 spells CASSSGGSATGELFF. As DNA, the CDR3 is TGTGCCAGTAGTAGCGGCGGGAGCGCCACCGGGGAGCTGTTTTTT.

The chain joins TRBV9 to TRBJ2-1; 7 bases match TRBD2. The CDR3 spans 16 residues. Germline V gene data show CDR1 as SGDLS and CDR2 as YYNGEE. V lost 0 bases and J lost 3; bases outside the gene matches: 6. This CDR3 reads CASSVVPGGGYNEQFF. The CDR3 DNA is TGTGCCAGCAGCGTAGTTCCGGGAGGTGGCTACAATGAGCAGTTCTTC. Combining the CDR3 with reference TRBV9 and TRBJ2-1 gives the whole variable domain DSGVTQTPKHLITATGQRVTLRCSPRSGDLSVYWYQQSLDQGLQFLIQYYNGEERAKGNILERFSAQQFPDLHSELNLSSLELGDSALYFCASSVVPGGGYNEQFFGPGTRLTVL.

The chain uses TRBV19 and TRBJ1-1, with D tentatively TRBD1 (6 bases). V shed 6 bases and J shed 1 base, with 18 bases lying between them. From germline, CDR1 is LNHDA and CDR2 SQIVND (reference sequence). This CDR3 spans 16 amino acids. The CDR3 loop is CASRGRDRQRNTEAFF. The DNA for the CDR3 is TGTGCCAGTAGGGGCCGAGACAGGCAAAGGAACACTGAAGCTTTCTTT.

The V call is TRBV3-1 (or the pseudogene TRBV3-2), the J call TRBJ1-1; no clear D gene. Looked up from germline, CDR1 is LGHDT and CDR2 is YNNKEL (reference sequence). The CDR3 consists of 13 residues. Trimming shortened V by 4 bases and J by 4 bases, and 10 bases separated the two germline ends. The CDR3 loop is CASSLSGGTEAFF. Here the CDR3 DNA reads TGTGCCAGCAGCCTATCGGGTGGCACTGAAGCTTTCTTT.

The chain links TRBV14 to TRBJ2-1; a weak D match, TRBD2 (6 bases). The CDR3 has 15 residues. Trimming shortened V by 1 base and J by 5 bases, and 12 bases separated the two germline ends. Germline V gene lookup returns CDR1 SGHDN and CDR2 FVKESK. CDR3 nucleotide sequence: TGTGCCAGCAGCCAAGGGCTAGCGATTGACAATGAGCAGTTCTTC. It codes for CASSQGLAIDNEQFF. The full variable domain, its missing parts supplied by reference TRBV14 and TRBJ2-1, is EAGVTQFPSHSVIEKGQTVTLRCDPISGHDNLYWYRRVMGKEIKFLLHFVKESKQDESGMPNNRFLAERTGGTYSTLKVQPAELEDSGVYFCASSQGLAIDNEQFFGPGTRLTVL.

The CDR3 DNA reads as TGTGCCAGCTCACCCACAAACTACAGGGGGGTGGATAATTCACCCCTCCACTTT. It codes for CASSPTNYRGVDNSPLHF. V gene TRBV18 combines with J gene TRBJ1-6; 8 bases are shared with TRBD1. The V gene's germline CDR1 is KGHSH and CDR2 LQKENI. The CDR3 runs to 18 residues. After removal of 3 bases from V and 5 bases from J, the junction contained 12 bases not matched to a gene.

CDR3 sequence (DNA): TGTGCCAGCAGCCAAGCCACAGGGTCTAATGAAAAACTGTTTTTT. It translates to CASSQATGSNEKLFF. The chain recombines TRBV4-2 with TRBJ1-4; tentatively, D is TRBD1 (6 bases). The CDR3 runs to 15 residues. Trimming cost V 1 base and J 3 bases, with 9 bases left between them. Germline values: CDR1 LGHNA, CDR2 YNFKEQ.

The chain's CDR3 is CASSLGGNYGYTF. CDR3 DNA: TGTGCCAGCAGTTTAGGGGGGAACTATGGCTACACCTTC. The chain couples TRBV27 to TRBJ1-2; a weak D match, TRBD1 (5 bases). Germline V gives CDR1 MNHEY, CDR2 SMNVEV (reference sequence). Trimming stripped 2 bases from V and 2 bases from J, with 6 bases between. CDR3 size: 13 residues.

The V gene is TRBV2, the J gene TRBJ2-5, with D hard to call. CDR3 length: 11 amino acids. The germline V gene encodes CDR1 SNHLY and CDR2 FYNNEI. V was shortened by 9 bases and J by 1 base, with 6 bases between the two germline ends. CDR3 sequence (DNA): TGTGCCAGTAAAATCCAAGAGACCCAGTACTTC. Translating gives CASKIQETQYF.

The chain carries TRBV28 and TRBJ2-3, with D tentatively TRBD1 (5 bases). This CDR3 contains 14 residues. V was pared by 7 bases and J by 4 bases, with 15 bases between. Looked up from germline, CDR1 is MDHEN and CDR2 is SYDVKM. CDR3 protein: CASTPGWGADTQYF. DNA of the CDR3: TGTGCCAGCACCCCCGGTTGGGGCGCAGATACGCAGTATTTT.

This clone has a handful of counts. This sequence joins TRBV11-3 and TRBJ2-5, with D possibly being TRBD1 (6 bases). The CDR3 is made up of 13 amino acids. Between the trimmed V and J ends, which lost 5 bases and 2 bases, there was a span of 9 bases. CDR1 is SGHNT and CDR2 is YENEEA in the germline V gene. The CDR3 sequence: CASSLGQQETQYF. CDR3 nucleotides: TGTGCCAGCAGCCTCGGACAGCAAGAGACCCAGTACTTC. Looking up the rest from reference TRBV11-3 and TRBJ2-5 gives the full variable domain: EAGVVQSPRYKIIEKKQPVAFWCNPISGHNTLYWYLQNLGQGPELLIRYENEEAVDDSQLPKDRFSAERLKGVDSTLKIQPAELGDSAVYLCASSLGQQETQYFGPGTRLLVL.

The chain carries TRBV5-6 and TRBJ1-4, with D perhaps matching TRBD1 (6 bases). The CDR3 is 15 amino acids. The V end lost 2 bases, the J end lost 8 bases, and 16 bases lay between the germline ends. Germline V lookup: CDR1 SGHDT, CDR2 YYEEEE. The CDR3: CASSFTTGQGEKLFF. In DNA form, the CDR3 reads TGTGCCAGCAGCTTTACAACAGGGCAGGGGGAAAAACTGTTTTTT.

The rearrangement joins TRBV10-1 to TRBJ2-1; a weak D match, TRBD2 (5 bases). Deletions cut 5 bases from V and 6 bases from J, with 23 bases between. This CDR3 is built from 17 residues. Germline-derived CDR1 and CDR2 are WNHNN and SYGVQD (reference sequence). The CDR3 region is CASSPLLANPKRNEQFF. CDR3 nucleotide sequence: TGCGCCAGCAGTCCGCTCTTAGCGAATCCAAAGCGCAATGAGCAGTTCTTC.

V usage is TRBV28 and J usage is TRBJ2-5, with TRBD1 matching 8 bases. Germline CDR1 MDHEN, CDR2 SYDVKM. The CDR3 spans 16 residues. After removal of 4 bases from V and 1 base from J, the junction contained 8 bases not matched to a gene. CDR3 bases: TGTGCCAGCAGTTCCCACGGGGACAGGAGCCAAGAGACCCAGTACTTC. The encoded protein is CASSSHGDRSQETQYF.

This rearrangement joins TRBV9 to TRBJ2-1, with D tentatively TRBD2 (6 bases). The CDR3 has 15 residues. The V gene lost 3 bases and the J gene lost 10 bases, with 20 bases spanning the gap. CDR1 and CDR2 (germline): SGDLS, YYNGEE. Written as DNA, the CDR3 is TGTGCCAGCAGCGCGGGCGGGATTGGTTCAGGGGAGCAGTTCTTC. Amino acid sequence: CASSAGGIGSGEQFF.

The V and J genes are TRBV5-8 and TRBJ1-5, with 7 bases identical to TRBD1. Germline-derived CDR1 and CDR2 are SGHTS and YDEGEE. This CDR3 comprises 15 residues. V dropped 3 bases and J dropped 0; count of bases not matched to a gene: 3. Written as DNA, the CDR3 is TGTGCCAGCAGCTCGGGACAGATTAGCAATCAGCCCCAGCATTTT. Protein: CASSSGQISNQPQHF.

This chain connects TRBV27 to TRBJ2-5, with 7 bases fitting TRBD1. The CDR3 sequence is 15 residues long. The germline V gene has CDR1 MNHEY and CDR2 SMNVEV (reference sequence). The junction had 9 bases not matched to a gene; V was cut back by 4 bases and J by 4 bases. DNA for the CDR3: TGTGCCAGCAGTTCCGCAACAGGGGTGGGAGAGACCCAGTACTTC. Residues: CASSSATGVGETQYF.